These T cell receptor beta chains were read from a single sample in a study of human thymus T cells. Sequencing was performed with immunoSEQ multiplex PCR; in TCRdb, only in-frame clones are kept and a portion is missing. The data contain 70,000 to 75,000 clones, 85% to 95% of them singletons. Sequencing was carried out using thymus tissue. These receptor sequences come from a girl in the first two years of life with a congenital heart defect but otherwise immunologically healthy. Both conserved end residues are part of each CDR3. A D gene is named only where the DNA matches it firmly. Some rows mark clone size as missing; the rest say once, few, many or name a class of expanded clone.

CDR3 | DNA | size | J | D | V
CSVGPVQNTEAFF | TGCAGCGTAGGACCTGTGCAGAACACTGAAGCTTTCTTT | few | TRBJ1-1 | . | TRBV29-1
CASSSGGQTDTQYF | TGTGCCAGTAGTTCAGGGGGACAAACAGATACGCAGTATTTT | . | TRBJ2-3 | TRBD1 | TRBV19
CASSPGQGTNEKLFF | TGTGCCAGCAGCCCCGGACAGGGAACTAATGAAAAACTGTTTTTT | . | TRBJ1-4 | TRBD1 | TRBV11-1
CASSHQDHQETQYF | TGCGCCAGCAGCCACCAGGACCACCAAGAGACCCAGTACTTC | . | TRBJ2-5 | . | TRBV5-1
CASSSLDRSYEQYF | TGCGCCAGCAGCTCCCTGGACAGGTCCTACGAGCAGTACTTC | . | TRBJ2-7 | TRBD1 | TRBV5-1
CASSFGFYSGRAKETQYF | TGCGCCAGCAGTTTTGGGTTCTATAGCGGGAGGGCCAAAGAGACCCAGTACTTC | . | TRBJ2-5 | TRBD2 | TRBV5-1
CASSLDGRHFRGSRYGYTF | TGCGCCAGCAGCTTGGACGGCCGTCACTTTAGGGGATCTAGATATGGCTACACCTTC | . | TRBJ1-2 | . | TRBV5-1
CASSVENYGYTF | TGTGCCAGCAGTGTAGAAAACTATGGCTACACCTTC | . | TRBJ1-2 | . | TRBV2
CASSFSYIDTQYF | TGTGCCAGCAGCTTCTCCTACATAGATACGCAGTATTTT | . | TRBJ2-3 | . | TRBV11-3
CASGPPVAGSFSNYGYTF | TGTGCTAGTGGTCCCCCGGTGGCGGGTTCCTTTTCTAACTATGGCTACACCTTC | . | TRBJ1-2 | . | TRBV12-5
CASSMRLAREQFF | TGTGCCAGTAGTATGCGGCTAGCCAGGGAGCAGTTCTTC | . | TRBJ2-1 | . | TRBV19
CASSFGTASTEAFF | TGTGCCAGCAGCTTCGGGACAGCTTCCACTGAAGCTTTCTTT | . | TRBJ1-1 | TRBD1 | TRBV7-9
CASSIWTATKNIQYF | TGTGCCAGTAGTATTTGGACAGCTACAAAAAACATTCAGTACTTC | . | TRBJ2-4 | . | TRBV19
CASSRFDRDYGYTF | TGTGCCAGTAGTCGGTTCGACAGGGACTATGGCTACACCTTC | . | TRBJ1-2 | TRBD1 | TRBV19
CASSLEGQGKCRELFF | TGTGCCAGCAGCTTAGAGGGTCAGGGGAAATGCCGGGAGCTGTTTTTT | . | TRBJ2-2 | . | TRBV11-2
CASSEPEGQGRIEGYTF | TGTGCCAGCAGTGAACCCGAGGGCCAGGGAAGGATAGAGGGCTACACCTTC | . | TRBJ1-2 | . | TRBV6-1
CASSLAGLKVPEAFF | TGTGCCAGCAGCTTAGCGGGCTTAAAGGTCCCTGAAGCTTTCTTT | . | TRBJ1-1 | . | TRBV7-2
CASSPRVGTQYF | TGTGCCAGCAGTCCTAGGGTGGGGACCCAGTACTTC | . | TRBJ2-5 | . | TRBV28